This T cell receptor beta chain is drawn from a study of T-cell memory formation after mild COVID-19. Study results and limitations: Memory cells collected pre-infection included some clones that later responded, suggesting cross-reactive memory joined.

TCRdb re-called the 5' RACE reads with MiXCR, one entry per CDR3 protein. The sample lists 250,000 to 300,000 distinct CDR3 sequences, under 20% occurring once. Concerning this clonotype: Its antigen remains unidentified.

The TCR was taken from a man younger than 35 who had mild COVID-19 (a few samples of this study predate the infection). Cell type and time point are not known. Sequencing was done on a sample of PBMCs or a T cell subset sorted from them (not recorded which).

CDR3 nucleotides: TGTGCCAGCAGTTCTTACAGGGAAGGCTATGGCTACACCTTC. Encoded protein: CASSSYREGYGYTF. The V and J genes are TRBV27 and TRBJ1-2, with a weak D call TRBD1 (6 bases). Trimming left V 4 bases short and J 4 bases short, with 13 bases between. There are 14 residues in the CDR3. Germline CDR1 reads MNHEY; CDR2 reads SMNVEV (reference sequence).